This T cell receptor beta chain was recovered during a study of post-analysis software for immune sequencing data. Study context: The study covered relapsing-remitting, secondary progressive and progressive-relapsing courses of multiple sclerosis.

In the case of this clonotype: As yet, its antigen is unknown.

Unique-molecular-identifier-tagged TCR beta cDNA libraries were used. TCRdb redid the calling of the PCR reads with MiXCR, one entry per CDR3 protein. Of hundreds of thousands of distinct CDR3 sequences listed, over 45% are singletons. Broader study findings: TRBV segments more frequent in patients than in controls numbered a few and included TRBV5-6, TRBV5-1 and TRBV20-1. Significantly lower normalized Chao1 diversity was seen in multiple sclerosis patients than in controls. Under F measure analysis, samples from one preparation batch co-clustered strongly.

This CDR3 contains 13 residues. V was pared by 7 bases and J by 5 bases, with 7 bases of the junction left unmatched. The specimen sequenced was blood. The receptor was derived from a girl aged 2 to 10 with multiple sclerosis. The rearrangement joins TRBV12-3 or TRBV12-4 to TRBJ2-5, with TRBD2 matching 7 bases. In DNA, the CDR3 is TGTGCCAGCACCTGGGGAGGGGCCGAGACCCAGTACTTC. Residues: CASTWGGAETQYF.